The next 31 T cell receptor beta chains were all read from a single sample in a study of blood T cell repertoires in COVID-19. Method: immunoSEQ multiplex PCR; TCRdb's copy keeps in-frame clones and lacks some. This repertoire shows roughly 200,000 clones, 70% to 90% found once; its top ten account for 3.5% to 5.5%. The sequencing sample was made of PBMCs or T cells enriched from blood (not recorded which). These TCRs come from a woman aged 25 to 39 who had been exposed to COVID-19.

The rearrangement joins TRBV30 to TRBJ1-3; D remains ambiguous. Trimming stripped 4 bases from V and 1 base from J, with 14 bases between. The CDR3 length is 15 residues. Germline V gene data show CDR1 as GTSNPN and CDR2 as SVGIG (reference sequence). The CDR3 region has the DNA TGTGCCTGGACCACACGGCGGGGATCTGGAAACACCATATATTTT. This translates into CAWTTRRGSGNTIYF. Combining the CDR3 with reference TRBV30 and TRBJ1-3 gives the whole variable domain SQTIHQWPATLVQPVGSPLSLECTVEGTSNPNLYWYRQAAGRGLQLLFYSVGIGQISSEVPQNLSASRPQDRQFILSSKKLLLSDSGFYLCAWTTRRGSGNTIYFGEGSWLTVV.

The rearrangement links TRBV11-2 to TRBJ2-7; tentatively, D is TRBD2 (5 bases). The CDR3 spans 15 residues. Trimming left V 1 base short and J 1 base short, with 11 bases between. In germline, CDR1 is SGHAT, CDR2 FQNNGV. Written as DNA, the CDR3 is TGTGCCAGCAGCTTAGCCCGGGGTGAATCCTACGAGCAGTACTTC. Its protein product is CASSLARGESYEQYF.

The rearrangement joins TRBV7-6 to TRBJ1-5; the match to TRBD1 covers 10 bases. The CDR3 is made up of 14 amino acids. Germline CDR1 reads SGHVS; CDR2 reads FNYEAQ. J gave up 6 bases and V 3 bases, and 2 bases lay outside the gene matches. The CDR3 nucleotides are TGTGCCAGCAGCTTGGGACAGGGGTCTCAGCCCCAGCATTTT. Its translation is CASSLGQGSQPQHF.

DNA of the CDR3: TGTGCCAGCAGCGACCGAGCGGGGGGTCCCACAGATACGCAGTATTTT. It encodes CASSDRAGGPTDTQYF. The chain links TRBV5-4 to TRBJ2-3, with 9 bases that match TRBD2. V shed 4 bases, J shed 2 bases, and the junction held 8 bases outside the gene matches. CDR1 and CDR2 from the germline V gene are SGHNT and YYREEE (reference sequence). The CDR3 spans 16 residues.

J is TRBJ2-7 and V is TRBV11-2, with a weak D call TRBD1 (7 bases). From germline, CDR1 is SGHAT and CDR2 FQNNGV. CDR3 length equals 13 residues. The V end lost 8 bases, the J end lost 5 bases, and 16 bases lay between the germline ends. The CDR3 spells CASGFAGGNEQYF. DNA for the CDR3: TGTGCCAGCGGGTTTGCAGGGGGGAACGAGCAGTACTTC.

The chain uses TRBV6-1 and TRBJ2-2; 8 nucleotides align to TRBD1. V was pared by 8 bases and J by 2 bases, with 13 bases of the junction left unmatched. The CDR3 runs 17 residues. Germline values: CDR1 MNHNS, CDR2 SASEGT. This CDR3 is CASRVVAGGGNTGELFF. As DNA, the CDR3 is TGTGCCAGCCGTGTCGTGGCAGGGGGCGGAAACACCGGGGAGCTGTTTTTT.

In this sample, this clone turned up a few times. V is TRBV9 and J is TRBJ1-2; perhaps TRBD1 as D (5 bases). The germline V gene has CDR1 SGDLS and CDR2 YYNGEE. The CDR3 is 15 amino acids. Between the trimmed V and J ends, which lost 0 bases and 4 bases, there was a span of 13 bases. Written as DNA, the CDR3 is TGTGCCAGCAGCGTAGATCCAGGGAGGAGCTATGGCTACACCTTC. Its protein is CASSVDPGRSYGYTF. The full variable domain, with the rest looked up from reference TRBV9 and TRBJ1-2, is DSGVTQTPKHLITATGQRVTLRCSPRSGDLSVYWYQQSLDQGLQFLIQYYNGEERAKGNILERFSAQQFPDLHSELNLSSLELGDSALYFCASSVDPGRSYGYTFGSGTRLTVV.

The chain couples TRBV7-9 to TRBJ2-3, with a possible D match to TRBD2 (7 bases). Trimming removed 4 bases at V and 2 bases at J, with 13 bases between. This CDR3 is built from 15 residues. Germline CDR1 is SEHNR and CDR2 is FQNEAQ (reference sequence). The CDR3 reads CASSSRAGATDTQYF. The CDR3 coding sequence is TGTGCCAGCAGCTCACGGGCGGGGGCCACAGATACGCAGTATTTT.

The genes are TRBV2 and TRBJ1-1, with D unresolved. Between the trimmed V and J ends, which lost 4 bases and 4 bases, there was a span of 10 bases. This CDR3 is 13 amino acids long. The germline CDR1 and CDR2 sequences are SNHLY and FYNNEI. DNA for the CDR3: TGTGCCAGCAGTGTCCGAGGAAGCACTGAAGCTTTCTTT. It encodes CASSVRGSTEAFF.

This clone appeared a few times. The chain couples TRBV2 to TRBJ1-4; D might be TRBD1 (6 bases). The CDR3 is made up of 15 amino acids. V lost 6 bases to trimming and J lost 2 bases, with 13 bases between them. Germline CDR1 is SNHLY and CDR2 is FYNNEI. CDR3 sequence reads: CASRSQGFTNEKLFF. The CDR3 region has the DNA TGTGCCAGCAGGAGCCAGGGGTTTACTAATGAAAAACTGTTTTTT.

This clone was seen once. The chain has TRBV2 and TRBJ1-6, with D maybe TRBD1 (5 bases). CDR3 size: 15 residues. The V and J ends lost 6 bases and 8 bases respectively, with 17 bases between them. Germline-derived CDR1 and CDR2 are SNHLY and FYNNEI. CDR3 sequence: CASRQGLSLDSPLHF. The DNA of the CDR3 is TGTGCCAGCAGGCAGGGACTGTCTTTAGATTCACCCCTCCACTTT.

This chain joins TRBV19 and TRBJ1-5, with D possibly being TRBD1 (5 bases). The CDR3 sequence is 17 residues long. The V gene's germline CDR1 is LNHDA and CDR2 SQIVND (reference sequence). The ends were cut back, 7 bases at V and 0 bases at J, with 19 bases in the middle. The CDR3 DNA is TGTGCCAGTAAGGACAACCAGGGTTTAAATAGCAATCAGCCCCAGCATTTT. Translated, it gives CASKDNQGLNSNQPQHF.

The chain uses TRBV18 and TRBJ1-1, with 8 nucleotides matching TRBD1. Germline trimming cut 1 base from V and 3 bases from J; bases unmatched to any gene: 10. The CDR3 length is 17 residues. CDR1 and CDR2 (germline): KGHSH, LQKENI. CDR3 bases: TGTGCCAGCTCACCACAGGACAGGGCTTTTGGGGACACTGAAGCTTTCTTT. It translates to CASSPQDRAFGDTEAFF. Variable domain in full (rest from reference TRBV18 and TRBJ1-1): NAGVMQNPRHLVRRRGQEARLRCSPMKGHSHVYWYRQLPEEGLKFMVYLQKENIIDESGMPKERFSAEFPKEGPSILRIQQVVRGDSAAYFCASSPQDRAFGDTEAFFGQGTRLTVV.

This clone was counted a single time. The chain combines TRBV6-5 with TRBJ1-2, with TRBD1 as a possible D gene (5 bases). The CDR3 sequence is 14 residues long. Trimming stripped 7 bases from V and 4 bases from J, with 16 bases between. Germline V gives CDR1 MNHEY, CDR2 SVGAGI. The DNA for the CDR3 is TGTGCCAGCAAGCGGGGGAGCGTAGTCTATGGCTACACCTTC. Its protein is CASKRGSVVYGYTF.

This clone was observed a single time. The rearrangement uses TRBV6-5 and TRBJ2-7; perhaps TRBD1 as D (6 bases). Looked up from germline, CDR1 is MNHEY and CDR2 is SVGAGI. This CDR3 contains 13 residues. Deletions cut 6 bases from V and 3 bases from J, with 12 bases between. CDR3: CASRNTGLYEQYF. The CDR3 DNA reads TGTGCCAGCAGGAACACAGGGCTCTACGAGCAGTACTTC.

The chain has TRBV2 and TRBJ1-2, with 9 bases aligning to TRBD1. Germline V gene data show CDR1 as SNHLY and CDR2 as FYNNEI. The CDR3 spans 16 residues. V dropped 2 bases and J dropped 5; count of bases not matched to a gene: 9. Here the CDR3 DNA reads TGTGCCAGCAGTGAATCCCTGACAGGGGGGGAATATGGCTACACCTTC. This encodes CASSESLTGGEYGYTF.

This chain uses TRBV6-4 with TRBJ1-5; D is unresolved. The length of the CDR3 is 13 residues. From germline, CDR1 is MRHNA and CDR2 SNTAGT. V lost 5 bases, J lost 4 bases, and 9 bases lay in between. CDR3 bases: TGTGCCAGCAGTATCACAGAAAATCAGCCCCAGCATTTT. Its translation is CASSITENQPQHF.

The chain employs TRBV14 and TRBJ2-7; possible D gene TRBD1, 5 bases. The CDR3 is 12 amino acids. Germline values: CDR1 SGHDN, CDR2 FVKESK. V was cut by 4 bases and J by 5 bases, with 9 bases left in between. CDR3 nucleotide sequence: TGTGCCAGCAGCCTACAGGCCCACGAGCAGTACTTC. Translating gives CASSLQAHEQYF.

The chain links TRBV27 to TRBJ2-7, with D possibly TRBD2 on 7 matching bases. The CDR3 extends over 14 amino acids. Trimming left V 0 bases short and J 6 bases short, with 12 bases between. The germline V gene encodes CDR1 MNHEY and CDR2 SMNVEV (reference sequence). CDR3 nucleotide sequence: TGTGCCAGCAGTTTATCGGGGGGGGCACGCGAGCAGTACTTC. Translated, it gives CASSLSGGAREQYF.

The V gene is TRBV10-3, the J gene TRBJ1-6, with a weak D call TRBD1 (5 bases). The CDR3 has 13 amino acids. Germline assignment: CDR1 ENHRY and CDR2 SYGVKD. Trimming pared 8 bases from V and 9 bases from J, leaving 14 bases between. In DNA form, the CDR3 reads TGTGCCATCGGGGGGACCGATAGTTCACCCCTCCACTTT. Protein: CAIGGTDSSPLHF.

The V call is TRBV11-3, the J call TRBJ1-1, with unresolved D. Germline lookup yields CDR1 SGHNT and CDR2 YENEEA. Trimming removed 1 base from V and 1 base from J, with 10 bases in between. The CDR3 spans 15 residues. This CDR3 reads CASSLAITRNTEAFF. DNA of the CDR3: TGTGCCAGCAGCTTAGCCATAACCAGGAACACTGAAGCTTTCTTT.

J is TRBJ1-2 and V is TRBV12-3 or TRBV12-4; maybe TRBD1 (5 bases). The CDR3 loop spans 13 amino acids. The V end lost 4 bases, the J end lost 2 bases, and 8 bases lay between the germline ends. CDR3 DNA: TGTGCCAGCAGTTACACAGGCAACTATGGCTACACCTTC. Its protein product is CASSYTGNYGYTF.

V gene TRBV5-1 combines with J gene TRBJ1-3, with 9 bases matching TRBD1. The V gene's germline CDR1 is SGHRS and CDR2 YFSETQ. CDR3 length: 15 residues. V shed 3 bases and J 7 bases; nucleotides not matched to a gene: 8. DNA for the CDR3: TGCGCCAGCAGCTCCCGGGACAGGGAGAGGAACACCATATATTTT. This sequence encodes CASSSRDRERNTIYF. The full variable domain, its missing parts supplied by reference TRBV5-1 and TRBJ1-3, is KAGVTQTPRYLIKTRGQQVTLSCSPISGHRSVSWYQQTPGQGLQFLFEYFSETQRNKGNFPGRFSGRQFSNSRSEMNVSTLELGDSALYLCASSSRDRERNTIYFGEGSWLTVV.

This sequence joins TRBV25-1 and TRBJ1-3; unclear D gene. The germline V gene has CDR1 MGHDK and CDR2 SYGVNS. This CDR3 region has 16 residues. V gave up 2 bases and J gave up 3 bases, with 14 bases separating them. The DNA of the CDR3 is TGTGCCAGCAGTGAAGCTGGGAGATTAGGTGGAAACACCATATATTTT. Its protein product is CASSEAGRLGGNTIYF.

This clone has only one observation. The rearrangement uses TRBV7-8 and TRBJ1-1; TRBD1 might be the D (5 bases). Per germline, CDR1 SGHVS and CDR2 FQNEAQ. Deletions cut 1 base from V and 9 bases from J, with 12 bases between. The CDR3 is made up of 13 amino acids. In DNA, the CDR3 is TGTGCCAGCAGCTTAGGACAGACCCAAAAAGCTTTCTTT. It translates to CASSLGQTQKAFF.

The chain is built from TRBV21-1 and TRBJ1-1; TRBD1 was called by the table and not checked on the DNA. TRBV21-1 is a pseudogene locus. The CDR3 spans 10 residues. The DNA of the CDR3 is TGTGCCAGCGGGCACACTGAAGCTTTCTTT. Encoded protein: CASGHTEAFF.

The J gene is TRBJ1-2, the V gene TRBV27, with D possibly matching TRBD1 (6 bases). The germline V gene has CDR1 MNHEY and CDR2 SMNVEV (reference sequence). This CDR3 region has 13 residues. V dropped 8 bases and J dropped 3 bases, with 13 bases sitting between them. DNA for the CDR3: TGTGCCAGCGCCACTCACAGGGACTATGGCTACACCTTC. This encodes CASATHRDYGYTF.

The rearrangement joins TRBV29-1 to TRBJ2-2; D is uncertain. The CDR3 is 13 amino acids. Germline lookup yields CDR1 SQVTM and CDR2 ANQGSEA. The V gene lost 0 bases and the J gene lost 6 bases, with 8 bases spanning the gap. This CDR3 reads CSVEDELSGELFF. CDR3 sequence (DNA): TGCAGCGTTGAAGACGAGCTATCCGGGGAGCTGTTTTTT.

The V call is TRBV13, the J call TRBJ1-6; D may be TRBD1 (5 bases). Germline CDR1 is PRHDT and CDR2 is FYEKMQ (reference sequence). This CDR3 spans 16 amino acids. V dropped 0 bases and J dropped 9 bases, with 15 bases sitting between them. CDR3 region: CASSLGTASGVSPLHF. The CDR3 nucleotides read TGTGCCAGCAGCTTAGGCACCGCATCGGGGGTTTCACCCCTCCACTTT.

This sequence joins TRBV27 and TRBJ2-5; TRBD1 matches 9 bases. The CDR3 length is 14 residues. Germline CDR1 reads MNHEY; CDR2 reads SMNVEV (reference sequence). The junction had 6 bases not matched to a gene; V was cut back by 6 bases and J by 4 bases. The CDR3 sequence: CASSGTGRSETQYF. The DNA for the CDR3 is TGTGCCAGCAGCGGGACAGGGAGGTCAGAGACCCAGTACTTC.

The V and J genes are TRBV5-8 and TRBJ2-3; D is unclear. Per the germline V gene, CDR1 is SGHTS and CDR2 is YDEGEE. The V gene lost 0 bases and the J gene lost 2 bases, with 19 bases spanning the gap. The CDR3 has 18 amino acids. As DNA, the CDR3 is TGTGCCAGCAGCTTGGGACGGAGCCCAGATATTTCCACAGATACGCAGTATTTT. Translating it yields CASSLGRSPDISTDTQYF.